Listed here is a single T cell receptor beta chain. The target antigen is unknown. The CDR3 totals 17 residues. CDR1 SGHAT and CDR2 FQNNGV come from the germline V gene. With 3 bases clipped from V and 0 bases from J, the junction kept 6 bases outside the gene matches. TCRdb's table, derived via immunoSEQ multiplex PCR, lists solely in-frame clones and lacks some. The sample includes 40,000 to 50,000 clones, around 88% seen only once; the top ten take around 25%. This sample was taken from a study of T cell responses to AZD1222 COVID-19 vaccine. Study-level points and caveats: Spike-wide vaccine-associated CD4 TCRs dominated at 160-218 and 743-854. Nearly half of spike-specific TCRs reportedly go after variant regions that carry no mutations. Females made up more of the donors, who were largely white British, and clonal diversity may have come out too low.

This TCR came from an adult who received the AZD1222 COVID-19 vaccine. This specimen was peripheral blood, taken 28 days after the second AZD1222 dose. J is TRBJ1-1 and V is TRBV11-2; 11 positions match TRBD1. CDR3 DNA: TGTGCCAGCAGCTTTCGGACAGGGGGCAGGATGAACACTGAAGCTTTCTTT. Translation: CASSFRTGGRMNTEAFF.